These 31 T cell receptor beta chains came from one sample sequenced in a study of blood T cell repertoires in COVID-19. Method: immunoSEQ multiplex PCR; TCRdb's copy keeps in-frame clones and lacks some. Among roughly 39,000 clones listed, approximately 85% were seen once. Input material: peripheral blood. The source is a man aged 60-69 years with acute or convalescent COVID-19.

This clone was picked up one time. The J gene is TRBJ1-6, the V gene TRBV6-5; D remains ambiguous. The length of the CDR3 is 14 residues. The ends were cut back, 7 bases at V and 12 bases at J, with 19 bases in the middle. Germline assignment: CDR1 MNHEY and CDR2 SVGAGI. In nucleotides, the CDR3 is TGTGCCAGCAAAGTCCCGACGGAATCAGGACCCCTCCACTTT. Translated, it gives CASKVPTESGPLHF.

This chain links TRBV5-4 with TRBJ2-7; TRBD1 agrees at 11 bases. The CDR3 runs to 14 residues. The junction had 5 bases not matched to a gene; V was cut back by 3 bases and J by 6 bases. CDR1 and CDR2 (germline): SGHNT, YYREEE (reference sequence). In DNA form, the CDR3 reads TGTGCCAGCAGCTCTCGGACAGGGGGCGGCGAGCAGTACTTC. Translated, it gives CASSSRTGGGEQYF.

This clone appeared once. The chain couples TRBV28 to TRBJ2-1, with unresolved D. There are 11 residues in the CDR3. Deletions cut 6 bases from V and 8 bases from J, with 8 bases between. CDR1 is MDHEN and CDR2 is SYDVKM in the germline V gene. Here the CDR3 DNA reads TGTGCCAGCAGATTACGGGATGAGCAGTTCTTC. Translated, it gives CASRLRDEQFF.

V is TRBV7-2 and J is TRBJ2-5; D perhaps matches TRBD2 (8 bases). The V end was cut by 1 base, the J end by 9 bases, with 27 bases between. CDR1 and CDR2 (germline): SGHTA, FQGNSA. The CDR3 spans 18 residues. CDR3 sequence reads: CASSLEAVSGGSQGAQYF. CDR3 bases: TGTGCCAGCAGCTTAGAAGCGGTCAGCGGGGGATCCCAGGGGGCCCAGTACTTC. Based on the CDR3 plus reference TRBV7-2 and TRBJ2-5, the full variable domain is GAGVSQSPSNKVTEKGKDVELRCDPISGHTALYWYRQSLGQGLEFLIYFQGNSAPDKSGLPSDRFSAERTGGSVSTLTIQRTQQEDSAVYLCASSLEAVSGGSQGAQYFGPGTRLLVL.

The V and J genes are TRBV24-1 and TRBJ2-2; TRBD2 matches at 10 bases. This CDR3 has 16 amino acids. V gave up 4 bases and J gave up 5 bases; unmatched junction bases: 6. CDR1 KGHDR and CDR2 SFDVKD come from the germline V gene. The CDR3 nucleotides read TGTGCCACCAGTGACCCCAGCGGGAGGGGTACCGGGGAGCTGTTTTTT. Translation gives CATSDPSGRGTGELFF.

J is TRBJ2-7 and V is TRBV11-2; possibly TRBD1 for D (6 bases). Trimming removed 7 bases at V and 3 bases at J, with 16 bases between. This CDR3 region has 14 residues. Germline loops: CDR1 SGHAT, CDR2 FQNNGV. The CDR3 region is CASTVGGVSYEQYF. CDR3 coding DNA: TGTGCCAGCACCGTAGGGGGAGTTAGCTACGAGCAGTACTTC.

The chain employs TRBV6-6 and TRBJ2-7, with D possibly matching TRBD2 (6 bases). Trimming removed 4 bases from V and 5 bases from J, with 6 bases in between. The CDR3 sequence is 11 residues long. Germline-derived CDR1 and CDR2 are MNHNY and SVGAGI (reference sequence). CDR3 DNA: TGTGCCAGCAGTTGGGGGGACGAGCAGTACTTC. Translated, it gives CASSWGDEQYF.

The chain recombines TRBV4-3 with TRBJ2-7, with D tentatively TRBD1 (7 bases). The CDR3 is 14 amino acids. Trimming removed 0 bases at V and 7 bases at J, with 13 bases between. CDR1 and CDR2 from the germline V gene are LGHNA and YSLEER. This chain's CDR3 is CASSQEEGAGEQYF. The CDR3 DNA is TGCGCCAGCAGCCAAGAGGAGGGGGCGGGGGAGCAGTACTTC.

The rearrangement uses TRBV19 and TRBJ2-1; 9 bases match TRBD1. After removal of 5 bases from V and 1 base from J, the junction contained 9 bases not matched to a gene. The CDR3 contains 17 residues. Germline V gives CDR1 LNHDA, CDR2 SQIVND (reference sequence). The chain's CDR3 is CASSPARGTGSYNEQFF. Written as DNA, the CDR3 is TGTGCCAGTAGTCCGGCGCGAGGGACAGGGTCCTACAATGAGCAGTTCTTC. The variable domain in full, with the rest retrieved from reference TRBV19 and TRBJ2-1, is DGGITQSPKYLFRKEGQNVTLSCEQNLNHDAMYWYRQDPGQGLRLIYYSQIVNDFQKGDIAEGYSVSREKKESFPLTVTSAQKNPTAFYLCASSPARGTGSYNEQFFGPGTRLTVL.

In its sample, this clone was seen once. The DNA for the CDR3 is TGTGCCATCAGTGAGCCCCCTGGGGGGGAGACCCAGTACTTC. Encoded protein: CAISEPPGGETQYF. The chain recombines TRBV10-3 with TRBJ2-5; tentative D call: TRBD2 (6 bases). The V gene's germline CDR1 is ENHRY and CDR2 SYGVKD. The CDR3 is 14 amino acids. Trimming cost V 2 bases and J 5 bases, with 12 bases left between them.

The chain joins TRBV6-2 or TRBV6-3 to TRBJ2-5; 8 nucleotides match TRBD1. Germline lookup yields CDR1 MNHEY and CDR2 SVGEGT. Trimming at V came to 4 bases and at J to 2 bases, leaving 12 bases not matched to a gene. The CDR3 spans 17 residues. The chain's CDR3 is CASSSSTGTGGQETQYF. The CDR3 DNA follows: TGTGCCAGCAGTTCTTCAACCGGGACAGGTGGACAAGAGACCCAGTACTTC.

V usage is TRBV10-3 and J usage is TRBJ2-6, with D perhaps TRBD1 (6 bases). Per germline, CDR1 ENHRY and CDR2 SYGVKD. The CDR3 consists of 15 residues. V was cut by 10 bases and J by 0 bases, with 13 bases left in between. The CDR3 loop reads CATRDTYSGANVLTF. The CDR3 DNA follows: TGTGCCACCAGGGACACCTACTCTGGGGCCAACGTCCTGACTTTC.

The CDR3 reads CASSQGEGAYNSPLHF. Written as DNA, the CDR3 is TGTGCCAGCAGCCAAGGGGAGGGGGCCTATAATTCACCCCTCCACTTT. The rearrangement joins TRBV4-2 to TRBJ1-6, with D possibly being TRBD1 (6 bases). The CDR3 extends over 16 amino acids. CDR1 and CDR2 (germline): LGHNA, YNFKEQ. V was shortened by 1 base and J by 2 bases, with 9 bases between the two germline ends.

The CDR3 region has the DNA TGTGCCAGCACTACGGGGGGCAAGTACCAAGAGACCCAGTACTTC. Translated: CASTTGGKYQETQYF. The V and J genes are TRBV6-7 and TRBJ2-5; D perhaps matches TRBD2 (7 bases). TRBV6-7 is an ORF, and what it does is uncertain. The CDR3 totals 15 residues. V shed 7 bases and J shed 0 bases, with 15 bases lying between them.

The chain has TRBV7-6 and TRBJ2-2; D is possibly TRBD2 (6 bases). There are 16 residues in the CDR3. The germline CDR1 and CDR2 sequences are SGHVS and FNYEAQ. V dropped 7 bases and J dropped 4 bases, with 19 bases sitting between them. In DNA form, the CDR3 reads TGTGCCAGCACCGGGACTCTGACAACCACCACCGGGGAGCTGTTTTTT. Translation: CASTGTLTTTTGELFF.

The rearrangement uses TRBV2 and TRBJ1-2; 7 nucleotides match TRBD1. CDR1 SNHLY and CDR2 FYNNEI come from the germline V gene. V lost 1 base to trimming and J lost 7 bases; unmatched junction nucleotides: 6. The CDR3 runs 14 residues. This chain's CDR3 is CASSEGQGSGGYTF. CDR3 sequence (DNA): TGTGCCAGCAGTGAAGGACAGGGATCGGGTGGCTACACCTTC.

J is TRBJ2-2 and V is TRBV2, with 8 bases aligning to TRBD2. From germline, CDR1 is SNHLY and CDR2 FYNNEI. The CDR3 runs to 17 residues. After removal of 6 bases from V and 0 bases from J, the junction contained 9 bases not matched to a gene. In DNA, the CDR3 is TGTGCCAGCAGGGGGAGGTTAGCGGGACCGAACACCGGGGAGCTGTTTTTT. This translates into CASRGRLAGPNTGELFF.

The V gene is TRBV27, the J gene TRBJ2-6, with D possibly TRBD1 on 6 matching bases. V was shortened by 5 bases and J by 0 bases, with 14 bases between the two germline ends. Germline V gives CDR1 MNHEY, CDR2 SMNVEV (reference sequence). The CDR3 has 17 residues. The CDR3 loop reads CASSPRQVISGANVLTF. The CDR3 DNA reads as TGTGCCAGCAGTCCACGACAGGTAATCTCTGGGGCCAACGTCCTGACTTTC.

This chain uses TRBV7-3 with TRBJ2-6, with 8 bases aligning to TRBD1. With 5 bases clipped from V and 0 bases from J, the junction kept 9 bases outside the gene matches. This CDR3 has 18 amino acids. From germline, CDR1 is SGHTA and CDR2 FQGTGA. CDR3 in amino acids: CASSHQGAASSGANVLTF. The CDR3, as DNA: TGTGCCAGCAGCCACCAGGGGGCTGCTTCCTCTGGGGCCAACGTCCTGACTTTC.

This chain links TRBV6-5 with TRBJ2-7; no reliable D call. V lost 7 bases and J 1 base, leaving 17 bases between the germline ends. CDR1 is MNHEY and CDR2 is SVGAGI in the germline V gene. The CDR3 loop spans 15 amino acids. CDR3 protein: CASTQQPAGSYEQYF. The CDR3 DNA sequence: TGTGCCAGCACCCAACAACCGGCAGGTTCCTACGAGCAGTACTTC.

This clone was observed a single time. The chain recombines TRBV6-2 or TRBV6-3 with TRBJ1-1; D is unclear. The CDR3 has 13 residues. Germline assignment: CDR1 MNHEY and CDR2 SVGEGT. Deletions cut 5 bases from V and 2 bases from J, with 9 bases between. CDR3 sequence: CASSLQANTEAFF. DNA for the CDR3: TGTGCCAGCAGTCTTCAGGCCAACACTGAAGCTTTCTTT.

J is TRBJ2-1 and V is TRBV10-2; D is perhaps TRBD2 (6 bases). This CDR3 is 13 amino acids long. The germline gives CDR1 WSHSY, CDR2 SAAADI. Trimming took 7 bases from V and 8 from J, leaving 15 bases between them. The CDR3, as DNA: TGCGCCAGCACCCGCATCGGGGGAGATGAGCAGTTCTTC. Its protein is CASTRIGGDEQFF.

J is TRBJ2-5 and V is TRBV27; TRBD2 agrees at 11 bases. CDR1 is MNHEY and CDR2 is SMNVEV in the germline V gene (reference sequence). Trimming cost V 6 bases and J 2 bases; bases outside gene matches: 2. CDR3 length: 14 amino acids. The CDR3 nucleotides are TGTGCCAGCAGAATAGCGGGGGGGCAAGAGACCCAGTACTTC. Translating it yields CASRIAGGQETQYF.

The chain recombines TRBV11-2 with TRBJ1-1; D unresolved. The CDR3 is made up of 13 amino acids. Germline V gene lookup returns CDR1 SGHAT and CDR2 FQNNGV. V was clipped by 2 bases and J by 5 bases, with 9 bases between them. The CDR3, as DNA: TGTGCCAGCAGCTTACCGAGTCGGACTGAAGCTTTCTTT. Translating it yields CASSLPSRTEAFF.

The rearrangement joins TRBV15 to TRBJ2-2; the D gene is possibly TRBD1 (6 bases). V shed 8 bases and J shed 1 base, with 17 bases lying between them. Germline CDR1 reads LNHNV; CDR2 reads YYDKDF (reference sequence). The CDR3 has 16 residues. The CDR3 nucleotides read TGTGCCACCCGGCCGGTTCAGGGGATGAACACCGGGGAGCTGTTTTTT. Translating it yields CATRPVQGMNTGELFF.

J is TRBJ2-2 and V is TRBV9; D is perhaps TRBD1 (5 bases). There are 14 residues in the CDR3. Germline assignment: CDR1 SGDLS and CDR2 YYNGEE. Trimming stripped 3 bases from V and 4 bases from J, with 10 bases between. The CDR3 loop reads CASSGQGGTGELFF. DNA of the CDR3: TGTGCCAGCAGCGGGCAGGGCGGCACCGGGGAGCTGTTTTTT.

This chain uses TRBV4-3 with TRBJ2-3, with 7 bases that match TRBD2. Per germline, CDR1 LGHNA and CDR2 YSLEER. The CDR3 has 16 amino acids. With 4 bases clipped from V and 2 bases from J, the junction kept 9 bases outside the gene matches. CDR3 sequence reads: CASSRSAGTPTDTQYF. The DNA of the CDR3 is TGCGCCAGCAGCCGATCAGCGGGGACCCCCACAGATACGCAGTATTTT.

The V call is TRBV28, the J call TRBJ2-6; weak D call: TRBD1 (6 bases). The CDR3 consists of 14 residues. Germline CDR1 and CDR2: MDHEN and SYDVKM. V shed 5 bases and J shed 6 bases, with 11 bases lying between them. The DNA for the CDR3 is TGTGCCAGCAGTACAGGGCTTGAGGCCAACGTCCTGACTTTC. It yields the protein CASSTGLEANVLTF.

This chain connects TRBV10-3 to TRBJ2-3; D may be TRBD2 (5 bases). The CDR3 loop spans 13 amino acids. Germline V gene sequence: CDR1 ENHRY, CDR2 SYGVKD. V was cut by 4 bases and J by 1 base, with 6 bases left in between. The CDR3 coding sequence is TGTGCCATCAGTGGGCGGGGCACAGATACGCAGTATTTT. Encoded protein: CAISGRGTDTQYF.

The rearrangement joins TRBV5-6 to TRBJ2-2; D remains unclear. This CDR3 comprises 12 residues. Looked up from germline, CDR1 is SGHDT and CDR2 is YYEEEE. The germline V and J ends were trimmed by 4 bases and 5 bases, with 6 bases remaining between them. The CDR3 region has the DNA TGTGCCAGCAGCCCAGGAACCGGGGAGCTGTTTTTT. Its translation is CASSPGTGELFF.

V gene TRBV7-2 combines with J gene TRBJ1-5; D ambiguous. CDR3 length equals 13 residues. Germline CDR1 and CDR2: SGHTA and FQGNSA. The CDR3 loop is CAVCDLGGQPQHF. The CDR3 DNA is TGTGCGGTGTGCGACTTAGGTGGTCAGCCCCAGCATTTT.